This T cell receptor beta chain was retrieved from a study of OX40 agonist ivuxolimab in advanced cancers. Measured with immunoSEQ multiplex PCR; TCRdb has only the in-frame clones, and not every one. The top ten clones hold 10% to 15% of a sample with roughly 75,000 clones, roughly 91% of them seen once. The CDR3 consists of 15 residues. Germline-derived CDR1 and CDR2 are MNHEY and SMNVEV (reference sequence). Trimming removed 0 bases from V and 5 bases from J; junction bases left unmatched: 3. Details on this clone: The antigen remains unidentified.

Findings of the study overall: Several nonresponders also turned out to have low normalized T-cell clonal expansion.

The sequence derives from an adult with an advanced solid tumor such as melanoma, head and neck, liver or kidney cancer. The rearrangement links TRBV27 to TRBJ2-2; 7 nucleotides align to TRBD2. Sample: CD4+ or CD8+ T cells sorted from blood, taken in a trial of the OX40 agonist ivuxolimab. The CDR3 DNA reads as TGTGCCAGCAGTTTATCGGTCGGGAGGACCGGGGAGCTGTTTTTT. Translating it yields CASSLSVGRTGELFF.